The text below deals with one T cell receptor beta chain. The assay was immunoSEQ multiplex PCR, and TCRdb's table has in-frame clones only and misses some. The sample has about 23,000 clones, about 87% seen once. The J segment lost 1 base and the V segment lost 0 bases, leaving 5 bases of the junction unmatched. This CDR3 spans 17 amino acids. Per germline, CDR1 SGHKS and CDR2 YYEKEE (reference sequence). These data originate in a study of T cells in localized non-small cell lung cancer. The chain combines TRBV5-5 with TRBJ2-2; 8 nucleotides align to TRBD2. The sequencing used peripheral blood mononuclear cells, collected before any cancer treatment. The sequence was collected from a woman aged 40 to 75 with stage III lung adenocarcinoma. The CDR3 nucleotides read TGTGCCAGCAGCTTGGTCCGAGCGGGGGTGAACACCGGGGAGCTGTTTTTT. Translation gives CASSLVRAGVNTGELFF.